A selection of T cell receptor beta chains follows, all from one sample in a study of cytotoxic CD8 clonotypes in ibrutinib-treated CLL. Method: immunoSEQ multiplex PCR; TCRdb's copy keeps in-frame clones and lacks some. This sample carries more than 200,000 clones, just under 80% of them seen once, and the ten largest clones take more than 9.5%. Sample: PBMCs, taken after 12 months of ibrutinib treatment. These receptors all come from a human donor with chronic lymphocytic leukemia. Both conserved end residues are part of each CDR3. A D gene is named only where the DNA matches it firmly. Rows may omit the clone size; those that give it use once, few, many or a size class.

j_call clone_size cdr3_length v_call d_call cdr3_nt cdr3_aa
TRBJ1-1 . 14 TRBV2 . TGTGCCAGCAGTTCGAGGGCAATGAACACTGAAGCTTTCTTT CASSSRAMNTEAFF
TRBJ1-5 . 16 TRBV5-5 TRBD1 TGTGCCAGCAGCCCCACCGGACAGGGTGAAAACCAGCCCCAGCATTTT CASSPTGQGENQPQHF
TRBJ2-7 . 16 TRBV28 TRBD1 TGTGCCAGCAGCGATTTCCGGGACAGGGGCGACTACGAGCAGTACTTC CASSDFRDRGDYEQYF
TRBJ2-5 . 12 TRBV5-4 TRBD2 TGTGCCACCGCGGGGGGAGACGAGACCCAGTACTTC CATAGGDETQYF
TRBJ2-7 . 14 TRBV5-6 . TGTGCCAGCAGGAGTTCCGCGTTCATGTACGAGCAGTACTTC CASRSSAFMYEQYF
TRBJ1-2 . 14 TRBV5-5 TRBD1 TGTGCCAGCAGCTTGGCCCAGGGGACAGGAGGCTACACCTTC CASSLAQGTGGYTF
TRBJ2-7 . 16 TRBV19 TRBD1 TGTGCCAGTAGTATTTACCCGACAGGGAGCTCCTACGAGCAGTACTTC CASSIYPTGSSYEQYF
TRBJ2-2 . 15 TRBV9 . TGTGCCAGCAGCCCCCGGGACCCCAACACCGGGGAGCTGTTTTTT CASSPRDPNTGELFF
TRBJ2-7 . 15 TRBV6-6 TRBD2 TGTGCCAGCAGTTACTCGACTAGCGGGGGATACGAGCAGTACTTC CASSYSTSGGYEQYF
TRBJ1-1 few 14 TRBV5-1 TRBD1 TGCGCCAGCAGCGGTCGGACAGGGAACACTGAAGCTTTCTTT CASSGRTGNTEAFF
TRBJ2-7 . 12 TRBV7-9 TRBD1 TGTGCCACCACGGGACAGGCCTACGAGCAGTACTTC CATTGQAYEQYF
TRBJ2-7 . 13 TRBV19 . TGTGCCAGTAGACAAACTAGCTCCTACGAGCAGTACTTC CASRQTSSYEQYF
TRBJ1-1 few 15 TRBV19 TRBD1 TGTGCCAGTAGAGCCGGGACAGGGGGCGGCACTGAAGCTTTCTTT CASRAGTGGGTEAFF
TRBJ1-2 . 15 TRBV2 . TGTGCCAGCAGGGACGGGCTGCTCCTTAACTATGGCTACACCTTC CASRDGLLLNYGYTF
TRBJ2-7 . 11 TRBV20-1 TRBD2 TGCAGTGGTAGCGGGAAAGTCGAGCAGTACTTC CSGSGKVEQYF
TRBJ2-7 . 17 TRBV15 . TGTGCCACCAGCAGTCAATCCGGGACAACCGTAACCTACGAGCAGTACTTC CATSSQSGTTVTYEQYF
TRBJ2-3 . 16 TRBV5-6 TRBD1 TGTGCCAGCAGCTTGGAGGGGGCTAAAGGAATAGATACGCAGTATTTT CASSLEGAKGIDTQYF
TRBJ2-3 . 13 TRBV10-1 TRBD1 TGCGCCAGCCGGGGACAGGCCACAGATACGCAGTATTTT CASRGQATDTQYF
TRBJ2-7 . 12 TRBV28 TRBD1 TGTGCCAGCAGGACAGGGGGCTACGAGCAGTACTTC CASRTGGYEQYF
TRBJ1-1 . 15 TRBV9 TRBD1 TGTGCCAGCAGCCTGACAGGGGACTTGAACACTGAAGCTTTCTTT CASSLTGDLNTEAFF
TRBJ1-3 . 15 TRBV18 . TGTGCCAGCTCACCACCGGCCAATTCTGGAAACACCATATATTTT CASSPPANSGNTIYF
TRBJ2-7 . 13 TRBV10-1 . TGCGCCAGCAGTGACTACAGATCTTCCGAGCAGTACTTC CASSDYRSSEQYF
TRBJ2-7 . 15 TRBV11-3 TRBD1 TGTGCCAGCAGCTGGGGACAGGGCGATATCGACGAGCAGTACTTC CASSWGQGDIDEQYF
TRBJ2-6 once 15 TRBV27 . TGTGCCAGCAGTTTAGAGGGCACCGGGGCCAACGTCCTGACTTTC CASSLEGTGANVLTF
TRBJ1-1 once 11 TRBV6-5 . TGTGCCAGCTTAGCTGGCCGGGTTTGGGTCTTT CASLAGRVWVF
TRBJ2-2 . 14 TRBV2 . TGTGCCAGCAGCGTAATAGCGTGGACCGGGGAGCTGTTTTTT CASSVIAWTGELFF
TRBJ2-3 . 15 TRBV5-1 . TGCGCCAGCAGCTTGGGAGTAGCGAGCACAGATACGCAGTATTTT CASSLGVASTDTQYF
TRBJ1-2 . 15 TRBV4-1 . TGCGCCAGCAGCCAGGGTCGGGAGGGGTACTATGGCTACACCTTC CASSQGREGYYGYTF
TRBJ1-1 . 13 TRBV7-9 . TGTGCCAGCAGCCCTGCCGGGGGCACTGAAGCTTTCTTT CASSPAGGTEAFF
TRBJ2-1 . 16 TRBV27 TRBD2 TGTGCCAGCACCCTTCGGGGGACTAGCGATTACAATGAGCAGTTCTTC CASTLRGTSDYNEQFF
TRBJ1-6 . 12 TRBV10-3 . TGTGCCATCAGCGGAGAAAATTCACCCCTCCACTTT CAISGENSPLHF
TRBJ2-7 few 16 TRBV6-5 . TGTGCCAGCAGTTCATACCGGGCTAGCGCTTCCTACGAGCAGTACTTC CASSSYRASASYEQYF
TRBJ1-1 . 15 TRBV5-1 . TGCGCCAGCAGCTTGGGTAGTCAGGAAAACACTGAAGCTTTCTTT CASSLGSQENTEAFF
TRBJ2-7 . 14 TRBV6-5 TRBD1 TGTGCCAGCAGTTACTTCGGACAGGGCTACGAGCAGTACTTC CASSYFGQGYEQYF
TRBJ1-6 . 12 TRBV6-5 . TGTGCCAGCAGTTACGGATACTCACCCCTCCACTTT CASSYGYSPLHF
TRBJ2-1 . 13 TRBV5-1 TRBD2 TGCGCCAGCACTAGCGGGAATTACAATGAGCAGTTCTTC CASTSGNYNEQFF
TRBJ2-6 . 18 TRBV7-8 . TGTGCCAGCAGCTTAGGACAGGGGAGGGGCTCTGGGGCCAACGTCCTGACTTTC CASSLGQGRGSGANVLTF
TRBJ1-2 few 12 TRBV29-1 TRBD1 TGCAGCGCACAGGGGGGAGGCTATGGCTACACCTTC CSAQGGGYGYTF
TRBJ1-5 . 13 TRBV27 . TGTGCCAGCGGGAGCGTGAGTGGTCAGCCCCAGCATTTT CASGSVSGQPQHF
TRBJ1-1 once 13 TRBV2 . TGTGCCAGCAGTGAATATCCCAGCACTGAAGCTTTCTTT CASSEYPSTEAFF
TRBJ1-2 . 13 TRBV30 TRBD1 TGTGCCTGGACCAGACAGGGGGCGCGCGGCTACACCTTC CAWTRQGARGYTF
TRBJ1-4 . 14 TRBV7-9 . TGTGCCAGCAGCAAACCGGGACGGAATGAAAAACTGTTTTTT CASSKPGRNEKLFF
TRBJ2-7 . 14 TRBV27 TRBD1 TGTGCCAGCAGTGTACTCGGGACAGACTACGAGCAGTACTTC CASSVLGTDYEQYF
TRBJ2-2 . 13 TRBV29-1 . TGCAGCGTCGTAGCACTGGGCACCGGGGAGCTGTTTTTT CSVVALGTGELFF